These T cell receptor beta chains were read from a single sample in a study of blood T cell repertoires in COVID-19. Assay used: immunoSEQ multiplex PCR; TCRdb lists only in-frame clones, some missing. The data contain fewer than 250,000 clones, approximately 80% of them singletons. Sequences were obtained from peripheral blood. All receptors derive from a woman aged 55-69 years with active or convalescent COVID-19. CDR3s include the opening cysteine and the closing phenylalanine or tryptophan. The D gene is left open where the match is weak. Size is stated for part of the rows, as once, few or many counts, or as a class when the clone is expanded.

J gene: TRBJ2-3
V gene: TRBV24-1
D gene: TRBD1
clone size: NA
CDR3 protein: CATSDPGTGGYTDTQYF
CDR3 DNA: TGTGCCACCAGTGATCCTGGGACAGGGGGCTACACAGATACGCAGTATTTT

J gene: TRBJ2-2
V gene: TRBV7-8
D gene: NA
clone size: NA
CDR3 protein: CASSLMIANTGELFF
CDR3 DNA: TGTGCCAGCAGCTTAATGATAGCAAACACCGGGGAGCTGTTTTTT

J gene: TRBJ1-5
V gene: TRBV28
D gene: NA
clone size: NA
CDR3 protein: CASSLEAGYQPQHF
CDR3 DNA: TGTGCCAGCAGTTTAGAGGCCGGGTATCAGCCCCAGCATTTT

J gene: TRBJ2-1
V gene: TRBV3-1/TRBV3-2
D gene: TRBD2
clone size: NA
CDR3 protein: CASSQDAGGSYNEQFF
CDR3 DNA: TGTGCCAGCAGCCAAGATGCGGGGGGCTCCTACAATGAGCAGTTCTTC

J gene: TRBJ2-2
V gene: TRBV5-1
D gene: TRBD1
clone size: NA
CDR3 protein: CASSFGLGDRGPGELFF
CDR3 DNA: TGCGCCAGCAGCTTCGGGTTAGGGGACAGGGGACCCGGGGAGCTGTTTTTT

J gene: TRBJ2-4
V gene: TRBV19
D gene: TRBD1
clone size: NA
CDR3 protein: CASSLDRGWNIQYF
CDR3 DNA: TGTGCCAGTAGTTTGGACAGGGGGTGGAACATTCAGTACTTC

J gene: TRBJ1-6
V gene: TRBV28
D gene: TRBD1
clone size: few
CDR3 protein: CASRTDRGRWNSPLHF
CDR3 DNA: TGTGCCAGCAGGACGGACAGGGGGAGGTGGAATTCACCCCTCCACTTT

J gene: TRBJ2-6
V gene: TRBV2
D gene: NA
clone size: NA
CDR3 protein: CASNLGVDGANVLTF
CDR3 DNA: TGTGCCAGCAACCTCGGGGTGGATGGGGCCAACGTCCTGACTTTC

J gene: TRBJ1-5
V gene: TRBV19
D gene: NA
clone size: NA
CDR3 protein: CASSIGGGAVGNQPQHF
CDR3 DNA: TGTGCCAGTAGTATAGGTGGGGGGGCGGTCGGCAATCAGCCCCAGCATTTT

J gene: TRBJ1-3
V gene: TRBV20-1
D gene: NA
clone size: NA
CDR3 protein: CSASLPGDTIYF
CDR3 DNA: TGCAGTGCTAGTCTCCCGGGGGACACCATATATTTT

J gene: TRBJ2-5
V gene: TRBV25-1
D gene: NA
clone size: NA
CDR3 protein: CASSGRRETQYF
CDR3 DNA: TGTGCCAGCAGTGGCAGGCGTGAGACCCAGTACTTC

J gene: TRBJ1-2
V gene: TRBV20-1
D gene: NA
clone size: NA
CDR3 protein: CSASAGEYGYTF
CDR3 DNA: TGCAGTGCTAGTGCAGGGGAGTATGGCTACACCTTC

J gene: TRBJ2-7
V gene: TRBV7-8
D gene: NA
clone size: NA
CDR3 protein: CASSFRDNSYEQYF
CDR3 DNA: TGTGCCAGCAGCTTCCGGGACAACTCCTACGAGCAGTACTTC

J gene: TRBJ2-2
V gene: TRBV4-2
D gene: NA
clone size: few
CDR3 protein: CASSQGTRVTGELFF
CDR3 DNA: TGTGCCAGCAGCCAAGGGACCAGGGTCACCGGGGAGCTGTTTTTT